These 14 T cell receptor beta chains share one sample of origin, sequenced in a study of T-cell memory formation after mild COVID-19. Each CDR3 protein is one row after TCRdb ran MiXCR on the 5' RACE reads. The repertoire holds 150,000 to 200,000 distinct CDR3 sequences, with 16% as singletons. Input material: PBMCs or a T cell subset sorted from them (not recorded which). Receptors were obtained from an adult woman who had mild COVID-19 (a few samples of this study predate the infection). Cell type and time point are not known.

The chain carries TRBV5-1 and TRBJ1-1; 8 bases align to TRBD1. Germline V lookup: CDR1 SGHRS, CDR2 YFSETQ. Trimming cost V 3 bases and J 0 bases; bases outside gene matches: 1. The CDR3 contains 14 residues. As DNA, the CDR3 is TGCGCCAGCAGCTCACAGGGGGTGAACACTGAAGCTTTCTTT. Translating gives CASSSQGVNTEAFF.

The gene calls are TRBV4-3 and TRBJ2-1; TRBD2 aligns across 8 bases. CDR1 is LGHNA, CDR2 YSLEER, per germline. There are 18 residues in the CDR3. V lost 3 bases and J lost 8; bases outside the gene matches: 18. The DNA for the CDR3 is TGCGCCAGCAGCCATCCCGGGAGGGTTGGCGGGAGATCCTATGAGCAGTTCTTC. Amino acid sequence: CASSHPGRVGGRSYEQFF.

V usage is TRBV12-3 or TRBV12-4 and J usage is TRBJ2-4, with D possibly TRBD1 on 5 matching bases. V lost 3 bases and J 1 base, leaving 13 bases between the germline ends. The CDR3 extends over 16 amino acids. CDR3 sequence: CASSLVGARAKNIQYF. The DNA of the CDR3 is TGTGCCAGCAGTTTGGTAGGGGCTAGGGCCAAAAACATTCAGTACTTC.

DNA for the CDR3: TGTGCCAGCAGCTCGGCCCAGGGTCTCCACGAGCAGTACTTC. Translating it yields CASSSAQGLHEQYF. The J gene is TRBJ2-7, the V gene TRBV5-4, with a tentative D call TRBD1 (5 bases). CDR3 length: 14 residues. V was trimmed by 3 bases and J by 5 bases, leaving 15 bases between them. Germline-derived CDR1 and CDR2 are SGHNT and YYREEE (reference sequence).

The chain recombines TRBV29-1 with TRBJ2-7, with 7 bases identical to TRBD1. Germline CDR1 is SQVTM and CDR2 is ANQGSEA. V dropped 0 bases and J dropped 2; count of bases not matched to a gene: 7. The CDR3 runs to 15 residues. This CDR3 reads CSVEDSAGGPYEQYF. CDR3 sequence (DNA): TGCAGCGTTGAAGATTCGGCAGGGGGACCCTACGAGCAGTACTTC.

This clonotype was recorded a few times. The V call is TRBV6-6, the J call TRBJ1-3, with 10 bases fitting TRBD1. CDR1 is MNHNY and CDR2 is SVGAGI in the germline V gene (reference sequence). The CDR3 length is 15 residues. Unmatched junction bases numbered 6, after V lost 6 bases and J lost 4 bases. CDR3 DNA: TGTGCCAGCAGGTCCGGGACAGGGGTAGGAAACACCATATATTTT. Protein: CASRSGTGVGNTIYF.

J is TRBJ2-1 and V is TRBV5-1; D is unresolved. The V gene lost 5 bases and the J gene lost 4 bases, with 16 bases spanning the gap. Germline V gene sequence: CDR1 SGHRS, CDR2 YFSETQ. The CDR3 is 15 amino acids. The CDR3 DNA reads TGCGCCAGCAGAAGAGATATGGAGAATTACAATGAGCAGTTCTTC. Its translation is CASRRDMENYNEQFF.

This clonotype was recorded a few times. The chain is built from TRBV12-3 or TRBV12-4 and TRBJ2-3; D ambiguous. V shed 3 bases and J shed 0 bases, with 13 bases lying between them. The CDR3 covers 16 residues. CDR3 in DNA: TGTGCCAGCAGTTTTTCCTCACGCCCTAGCACAGATACGCAGTATTTT. Amino acid sequence: CASSFSSRPSTDTQYF.

This clonotype was counted between two and nine times. The chain couples TRBV7-9 to TRBJ2-7, with 12 bases lining up with TRBD2. Unmatched junction bases numbered 4, after V lost 1 base and J lost 3 bases. The V gene's germline CDR1 is SEHNR and CDR2 FQNEAQ (reference sequence). This CDR3 has 16 residues. CDR3 nucleotides: TGTGCCAGCAGCTTAGGCCCGGGACTAGCGGGCTACGAGCAGTACTTC. Amino acids: CASSLGPGLAGYEQYF.

This clonotype was counted a few times. J is TRBJ2-4 and V is TRBV5-4; 8 bases agree with TRBD2. J gave up 12 bases and V 4 bases, and 15 bases lay outside the gene matches. The CDR3 runs 15 residues. Germline V gene data show CDR1 as SGHNT and CDR2 as YYREEE (reference sequence). The CDR3 loop reads CASSVRGGLGTYQYF. CDR3 nucleotide sequence: TGTGCCAGCAGCGTGCGCGGGGGGCTGGGAACATATCAGTACTTC.

This clonotype was detected many times. The genes are TRBV6-5 and TRBJ2-7, with 10 bases fitting TRBD1. The CDR3 has 15 amino acids. The J segment lost 4 bases and the V segment lost 6 bases, leaving 9 bases of the junction unmatched. The germline V gene encodes CDR1 MNHEY and CDR2 SVGAGI. The CDR3 protein is CASSSTGTGVYEQYF. Here the CDR3 DNA reads TGTGCCAGCAGCTCAACCGGGACAGGGGTTTACGAGCAGTACTTC.

On this clonotype: One junction end does not reproduce the germline sequence, and a read error may be involved. The gene calls are TRBV30 and TRBJ1-1, with unresolved D. CDR1 is GTSNPN, CDR2 SVGIG, per germline (reference sequence). The CDR3 extends over 10 amino acids. The CDR3: CAWIFSGPVF. The CDR3 nucleotides are TGTGCCTGGATTTTCTCCGGACCCGTCTTT.

V gene TRBV5-1 combines with J gene TRBJ2-3, with 12 bases matching TRBD2. Germline trimming cut 0 bases from V and 3 bases from J; bases unmatched to any gene: 5. CDR1 and CDR2 from the germline V gene are SGHRS and YFSETQ. The CDR3 contains 17 residues. The CDR3 coding sequence is TGCGCCAGCAGCTTGGTCCGACTAGCGGGAGCGACAGATACGCAGTATTTT. Translated: CASSLVRLAGATDTQYF.

There are many counts of this clonotype. The chain employs TRBV7-2 and TRBJ2-1; maybe TRBD2 (6 bases). There are 16 residues in the CDR3. Germline V CDR1 and CDR2: SGHTA, FQGNSA. Deletions cut 2 bases from V and 6 bases from J, with 17 bases between. The CDR3 loop is CASSLYQMGTFNEQFF. CDR3 bases: TGTGCCAGCAGCTTATATCAGATGGGGACTTTCAATGAGCAGTTCTTC.